The 22 T cell receptor beta chains below come from one sample, sequenced in a study of blood T cells in healthy people across ages. Next came a second PCR, run for about 7 to 12 cycles, which used a sample-barcoded 5' primer along with a J-beta primer mix. One entry per CDR3 protein results from TCRdb running MiXCR on the 5' RACE reads. The table has approximately 900,000 distinct CDR3 sequences, approximately 49% seen once; the top ten hold about an eighth. The specimen was blood. Source of these receptors: a man aged 25 to 45 in good health.

This clonotype has only a few counts. The chain combines TRBV12-3 or TRBV12-4 with TRBJ1-4; D call uncertain. This CDR3 spans 14 amino acids. V lost 5 bases and J lost 8, with 15 bases in between. The CDR3 protein is CASSPGSLKEKLFF. CDR3 nucleotides: TGTGCCAGCAGTCCCGGGAGTCTGAAGGAAAAACTGTTTTTT.

This clonotype was seen a handful of times. The rearrangement joins TRBV9 to TRBJ2-5, with 8 bases that match TRBD2. This CDR3 comprises 15 residues. Germline CDR1 SGDLS, CDR2 YYNGEE. J gave up 5 bases and V 0 bases, and 6 bases lay outside the gene matches. The CDR3 DNA reads TGTGCCAGCAGCGTAGCAACGGGGGGGTCGGAGACCCAGTACTTC. Protein sequence: CASSVATGGSETQYF. The entire variable domain, with the rest obtained from reference TRBV9 and TRBJ2-5, is as follows: DSGVTQTPKHLITATGQRVTLRCSPRSGDLSVYWYQQSLDQGLQFLIQYYNGEERAKGNILERFSAQQFPDLHSELNLSSLELGDSALYFCASSVATGGSETQYFGPGTRLLVL.

The chain recombines TRBV20-1 with TRBJ2-3; 9 bases fit TRBD2. The junction had 7 bases not matched to a gene; V was cut back by 3 bases and J by 3 bases. CDR1 is DFQATT, CDR2 SNEGSKA, per germline (reference sequence). The CDR3 has 15 amino acids. CDR3 loop: CSASERGGVTDTQYF. DNA for the CDR3: TGCAGTGCTAGTGAGCGCGGGGGGGTAACAGATACGCAGTATTTT.

The chain uses TRBV20-1 and TRBJ2-7, with 7 bases identical to TRBD1. This CDR3 contains 14 residues. Germline CDR1 and CDR2: DFQATT and SNEGSKA (reference sequence). V dropped 6 bases and J dropped 1; count of bases not matched to a gene: 9. The CDR3 DNA reads TGCAGTGCCCTGGGACGGGACAGATCCTACGAGCAGTACTTC. It translates to CSALGRDRSYEQYF.

The chain employs TRBV6-1 and TRBJ2-7; D is undetermined. Germline V CDR1 and CDR2: MNHNS, SASEGT. The V end was cut by 4 bases, the J end by 3 bases, with 16 bases between. The CDR3 is 15 amino acids. This chain's CDR3 is CASSVQAEGFYEQYF. The CDR3 bases are TGTGCCAGCAGTGTCCAGGCAGAAGGTTTCTACGAGCAGTACTTC.

The rearrangement uses TRBV2 and TRBJ1-5, with unresolved D. The germline V and J ends were trimmed by 5 bases and 3 bases, with 5 bases remaining between them. Germline CDR1 SNHLY, CDR2 FYNNEI. There are 12 residues in the CDR3. CDR3 sequence reads: CASSSDNQPQHF. In DNA, the CDR3 is TGTGCCAGCAGTAGTGACAATCAGCCCCAGCATTTT.

This clonotype was seen a few times. The genes are TRBV20-1 and TRBJ2-7, with D perhaps TRBD1 (6 bases). The germline V gene has CDR1 DFQATT and CDR2 SNEGSKA (reference sequence). V dropped 7 bases and J dropped 3 bases, with 16 bases sitting between them. CDR3 length: 13 amino acids. The CDR3 DNA sequence: TGCAGTGTTTCCCCGACAGGTGGCTACGAGCAGTACTTC. The encoded protein is CSVSPTGGYEQYF.

The chain couples TRBV15 to TRBJ2-7; no firm D call. V was shortened by 0 bases and J by 2 bases, with 5 bases between the two germline ends. Germline V CDR1 and CDR2: LNHNV, YYDKDF (reference sequence). The CDR3 runs to 13 residues. In DNA form, the CDR3 reads TGTGCCACCAGCAGAGACAGTACCTACGAGCAGTACTTC. Translating gives CATSRDSTYEQYF.

V gene TRBV5-5 combines with J gene TRBJ2-5; D is unresolved. The ends were cut back, 0 bases at V and 5 bases at J, with 20 bases in the middle. The CDR3 length is 17 residues. Germline V gene data show CDR1 as SGHKS and CDR2 as YYEKEE (reference sequence). CDR3 in amino acids: CASSLVILAMDGETQYF. In nucleotides, the CDR3 is TGTGCCAGCAGCTTGGTGATTTTAGCAATGGACGGGGAGACCCAGTACTTC.

This clonotype came up a few times. The V gene is TRBV5-6, the J gene TRBJ1-6; 10 bases are a match to TRBD1. Germline trimming cut 4 bases from V and 9 bases from J; bases unmatched to any gene: 7. This CDR3 has 15 residues. Germline CDR1 is SGHDT and CDR2 is YYEEEE. The CDR3 sequence is CASSPRDRGFSPLHF. In nucleotides, the CDR3 is TGTGCCAGCAGCCCCAGGGACAGGGGTTTTTCACCCCTCCACTTT.

There are a few counts of this clonotype. J is TRBJ1-4 and V is TRBV28; unclear D gene. V was cut by 3 bases and J by 0 bases, with 11 bases left in between. The CDR3 has 16 amino acids. Germline CDR1 MDHEN, CDR2 SYDVKM. CDR3 residues: CASSLGHVATNEKLFF. The CDR3 nucleotides are TGTGCCAGCAGTTTGGGTCACGTTGCAACTAATGAAAAACTGTTTTTT. Complete variable domain (other parts from reference TRBV28 and TRBJ1-4): DVKVTQSSRYLVKRTGEKVFLECVQDMDHENMFWYRQDPGLGLRLIYFSYDVKMKEKGDIPEGYSVSREKKERFSLILESASTNQTSMYLCASSLGHVATNEKLFFGSGTQLSVL.

This clonotype was found once. V gene TRBV6-5 combines with J gene TRBJ1-1, with D maybe TRBD1 (5 bases). The germline V and J ends were trimmed by 6 bases and 1 base, with 12 bases remaining between them. The CDR3 is 14 amino acids. Germline lookup yields CDR1 MNHEY and CDR2 SVGAGI. CDR3 in DNA: TGTGCCAGCAGGACTCCTACAGGGAACACTGAAGCTTTCTTT. The encoded protein is CASRTPTGNTEAFF.

This clonotype was detected a few times. The chain combines TRBV30 with TRBJ1-6; D possibly corresponds to TRBD1 (5 bases). CDR3 length: 14 amino acids. Germline V gene lookup returns CDR1 GTSNPN and CDR2 SVGIG (reference sequence). V was pared by 8 bases and J by 10 bases, with 21 bases between. The CDR3 is CAGTSADLSSPLHF. The CDR3 DNA is TGTGCCGGGACTTCTGCAGATCTATCCTCACCCCTCCACTTT.

In this sample, this clonotype turned up once. The CDR3 region is CASSESVLAGMEAYEQYF. The CDR3 DNA sequence: TGTGCCAGCAGTGAATCAGTACTAGCGGGGATGGAAGCCTACGAGCAGTACTTC. The gene calls are TRBV25-1 and TRBJ2-7; 10 bases match TRBD2. The length of the CDR3 is 18 residues. Trimming removed 1 base from V and 2 bases from J; junction bases left unmatched: 11. Germline CDR1 MGHDK, CDR2 SYGVNS.

This clonotype was counted ten times or more. This chain links TRBV5-5 with TRBJ2-5; D remains ambiguous. The CDR3 loop spans 13 amino acids. The V end was cut by 2 bases, the J end by 0 bases, with 5 bases between. Per the germline V gene, CDR1 is SGHKS and CDR2 is YYEKEE (reference sequence). In DNA form, the CDR3 reads TGTGCCAGCAGCTTTGGAGACCAAGAGACCCAGTACTTC. Translation gives CASSFGDQETQYF.

The rearrangement joins TRBV6-2 or TRBV6-3 to TRBJ2-5, with 8 bases matching TRBD1. Germline CDR1 and CDR2: MNHEY and SVGEGT. Unmatched junction bases numbered 10, after V lost 6 bases and J lost 4 bases. There are 15 residues in the CDR3. In nucleotides, the CDR3 is TGTGCCAGCAGACCCCAGGGGGCGCCCCGAGAGACCCAGTACTTC. Its translation is CASRPQGAPRETQYF.

This clonotype has a handful of counts. The chain recombines TRBV4-2 with TRBJ2-7, with 14 bases fitting TRBD2. Germline CDR1 reads LGHNA; CDR2 reads YNFKEQ. This CDR3 spans 16 amino acids. V was pared by 4 bases and J by 3 bases, with 5 bases of the junction left unmatched. The CDR3 is CASSPGTSGGFYEQYF. The CDR3 bases are TGTGCCAGCAGCCCCGGGACTAGCGGGGGATTCTACGAGCAGTACTTC.

The J gene is TRBJ1-4, the V gene TRBV20-1, with TRBD1 as a possible D gene (5 bases). Germline V gene sequence: CDR1 DFQATT, CDR2 SNEGSKA (reference sequence). The CDR3 consists of 14 residues. V lost 5 bases, J lost 5 bases, and 15 bases lay in between. The chain's CDR3 is CSARNRFLNEKLFF. CDR3 DNA: TGCAGTGCTCGGAACAGGTTTTTGAATGAAAAACTGTTTTTT.

The chain employs TRBV7-2 and TRBJ2-1, with 9 bases fitting TRBD2. CDR3 length equals 16 residues. CDR1 is SGHTA and CDR2 is FQGNSA in the germline V gene. The ends lost 0 bases at V and 7 bases at J; junction bases unmatched: 7. The CDR3: CASSLAGGGASNEQFF. CDR3 DNA: TGTGCCAGCAGCTTAGCGGGCGGGGGGGCCTCGAATGAGCAGTTCTTC.

The rearrangement uses TRBV7-2 and TRBJ2-5, with TRBD1 identical over 7 bases. The end of the DNA fits TRBJ2-7 better, so the J call may be wrong. This CDR3 is 14 amino acids long. The V gene's germline CDR1 is SGHTA and CDR2 FQGNSA. The CDR3 region is CASSKGGVSYEQYF. In nucleotides, the CDR3 is TGTGCCAGCAGCAAAGGGGGCGTCTCTTACGAGCAGTACTTC.

Details on this clonotype: A junction boundary mismatches the germline segment, possibly from a read error. This rearrangement joins TRBV7-9 to TRBJ1-4, with D hard to call. Per germline, CDR1 SEHNR and CDR2 FQNEAQ (reference sequence). The CDR3 loop spans 14 amino acids. The CDR3 reads CASNLAAGGEKLFF. CDR3 coding DNA: TGTGCCAGCAACTTAGCGGCCGGCGGGGAAAAACTGTTTTTT.

This sequence joins TRBV20-1 and TRBJ2-3, with a weak D call TRBD1 (6 bases). V shed 7 bases and J shed 2 bases, with 19 bases lying between them. The CDR3 spans 15 residues. The V gene's germline CDR1 is DFQATT and CDR2 SNEGSKA (reference sequence). The CDR3 region has the DNA TGCAGTGTCCCCCTGACAGGATCCTACACAGATACGCAGTATTTT. Amino acid sequence: CSVPLTGSYTDTQYF.